This T cell receptor (beta chain) was identified during a study of T cell responses to AZD1222 COVID-19 vaccine. Background on the study: Timing groups of about 4 and about 12 weeks for second doses were pooled. Regarding the study as a whole: Nearly half of unique spike-specific TCRs reportedly avoided B.1.351 and B.1.1.7 mutated regions. White British people made up most donors, females outnumbered males, and clonal diversity was possibly underestimated.

The CDR3 consists of 14 residues. Trimming took off 5 bases at V and 1 base at J, with 11 bases between the two ends. Germline CDR1 and CDR2: MNHEY and SVGAGI. The data were produced by immunoSEQ multiplex PCR, yet TCRdb's version contains in-frame clones alone and is incomplete. The top ten clones hold approximately 8% of a sample with around 130,000 clones, just over 85% of them seen once. About this clone: Antigen unknown.

The chain joins TRBV6-5 to TRBJ2-5, with D possibly TRBD1 on 6 matching bases. This specimen was peripheral blood, taken on day 0 of AZD1222 vaccination. This TCR was recovered from an adult in good health. CDR3 sequence: CASSSRTAQETQYF. In DNA, the CDR3 is TGTGCCAGCAGTAGCAGGACAGCCCAAGAGACCCAGTACTTC.